Included here is one T cell receptor beta chain sequence, with context. Its antigen remains unknown. Germline-derived CDR1 and CDR2 are SGHDT and YYEEEE. The CDR3 has 15 amino acids. V gave up 5 bases and J gave up 2 bases, with 15 bases separating them. Sequencing was performed with immunoSEQ multiplex PCR; in TCRdb, only in-frame clones are kept and a portion is missing. The sample has tens of thousands of clones, around 80% seen once. This sample was included in a study of a mutant IDH1 vaccine in newly diagnosed glioma. Specified time point: week 11, during vaccination. Each dose of the vaccine consisted of 300 ug of mutant IDH1 20-mer peptide, with topical imiquimod.

The sequenced sample was PBMCs, obtained from a glioma patient whose treatment included an IDH1 peptide vaccine. V is TRBV5-6 and J is TRBJ2-3; possible D gene TRBD1, 7 bases. This sequence was found in a man between 35 and 55 years old with glioma. The CDR3 spells CASRARGAFTDTQYF. As DNA, the CDR3 is TGTGCCAGCAGAGCCAGGGGGGCCTTCACAGATACGCAGTATTTT.